These T cell receptor beta chains were read from a single sample in a study of T cells in Graves' hyperthyroidism and ophthalmopathy. TCRdb recomputed calls from the multiplex PCR reads with MiXCR, one row per CDR3 protein. The data show 400,000 or so distinct CDR3 sequences, roughly 14% seen once. The sequenced sample was blood. The receptors derive from a woman in her 30s with Graves' ophthalmopathy. CDR3s include the opening cysteine and the closing phenylalanine or tryptophan. The D gene is left open where the match is weak. The size entry is marked missing in some rows and otherwise reads once, few, many or a size class.

many,TRBV6-1,TRBJ2-7,-,CASSEEGTFYEQYF,TGTGCCAGCAGTGAAGAAGGGACCTTCTACGAGCAGTACTTC
many,TRBV2,TRBJ1-3,-,CASRPRTTGNTIYF,TGTGCCAGCAGGCCCCGGACAACTGGAAACACCATATATTTT
many,TRBV20-1,TRBJ2-1,-,CSAVGATRSSYEQFF,TGCAGTGCCGTGGGGGCTACCCGTTCATCGTATGAGCAGTTCTTC
many,TRBV11-2,TRBJ2-1,TRBD2,CASSLVGGGGAGNEQFF,TGTGCCAGCAGCTTAGTCGGAGGCGGGGGGGCCGGTAATGAGCAGTTCTTC
many,TRBV27,TRBJ2-3,-,CASSPRVVTSTDTQYF,TGTGCCAGCAGCCCTCGGGTAGTTACTAGCACAGATACGCAGTATTTT
many,TRBV3-1,TRBJ2-3,TRBD1,CASSPTGPAHYTQYF,TGTGCCAGCAGCCCGACAGGGCCAGCACATTATACGCAGTATTTT
many,TRBV5-1,TRBJ1-5,TRBD1,CASSLGQGRNQPQHF,TGCGCCAGCAGCTTGGGACAGGGACGCAATCAGCCCCAGCATTTT
many,TRBV10-3,TRBJ2-7,TRBD1,CAISELWDREGDEQYF,TGTGCCATCAGTGAGCTTTGGGACAGGGAGGGCGACGAGCAGTACTTC
-,TRBV12-3/TRBV12-4,TRBJ2-7,TRBD1,CASSLLSQGVYEQYF,TGTGCCAGCAGTTTACTATCACAGGGGGTTTACGAGCAGTACTTC
-,TRBV30,TRBJ1-2,-,CAWSDGGSFGYTF,TGTGCCTGGAGTGATGGGGGCTCGTTTGGCTACACCTTC
few,TRBV7-6,TRBJ1-5,-,CASSRATGNNQPQHF,TGTGCCAGCAGCCGAGCAACAGGGAACAATCAGCCCCAGCATTTT
many,TRBV30,TRBJ2-4,-,CAWSSNRVAKNIQYF,TGTGCCTGGAGTTCAAACCGAGTAGCCAAAAACATTCAGTACTTC
-,TRBV6-1,TRBJ2-3,TRBD2,CASSSTSGFGDTQYF,TGTGCCAGCAGTTCGACTAGCGGGTTTGGAGATACGCAGTATTTT
many,TRBV6-5,TRBJ1-5,TRBD1,CASSYSSPWDSKKINQPQHF,TGTGCCAGCAGTTACTCCTCCCCTTGGGACAGCAAGAAAATCAATCAGCCCCAGCATTTT
many,TRBV4-1,TRBJ2-5,TRBD1,CASSQPGQGQETQYF,TGCGCCAGCAGCCAGCCCGGACAGGGACAAGAGACCCAGTACTTC
many,TRBV11-2,TRBJ1-6,-,CASSLLPITNNSPLHF,TGTGCCAGCAGCTTACTCCCGATAACCAATAATTCACCCCTCCACTTT
many,TRBV6-2/TRBV6-3,TRBJ1-2,-,CASSYGTRIDRIYGYTF,TGTGCCAGCAGTTACGGCACCCGTATTGACAGAATATATGGCTACACCTTC
-,TRBV25-1,TRBJ2-3,-,CASSEIFSTDTQYF,TGTGCCAGCAGTGAAATTTTTAGCACAGATACGCAGTATTTT
many,TRBV3-1,TRBJ2-7,TRBD2,CASSQALSGVYEQYF,TGTGCCAGCAGCCAAGCTCTTAGCGGGGTGTACGAGCAGTACTTC
many,TRBV11-3,TRBJ2-7,TRBD2,CASSLEGRGGRRTYEQYF,TGTGCCAGCAGCTTAGAAGGTCGGGGGGGCCGTCGAACCTACGAGCAGTACTTC
many,TRBV6-1,TRBJ2-7,-,CASSERDERSPYF,TGTGCCAGCAGTGAACGGGATGAGAGGTCGCCGTACTTC
many,TRBV10-2,TRBJ1-1,-,CASRYSGTQGTEAFF,TGCGCCAGCAGATATTCCGGGACCCAGGGCACTGAAGCTTTCTTT